One sample yielded the 5 T cell receptor beta chains listed below, sequenced in a study of T cell repertoires in cytomegalovirus infection. TCRdb recomputed calls from the reads with MiXCR, one row per CDR3 protein. Of about 530,000 distinct CDR3 sequences listed, roughly 29% are singletons. What was sequenced was PBMCs. The receptors were sampled from a human donor in good health (CMV status not recorded). Some clones in this sample may be carry-over from other donors' samples.

This clonotype appeared a few times. V gene TRBV19 combines with J gene TRBJ2-5, with TRBD2 as a possible D gene (6 bases). The CDR3 has 13 residues. Deletions cut 8 bases from V and 1 base from J, with 11 bases between. Germline V gene lookup returns CDR1 LNHDA and CDR2 SQIVND (reference sequence). CDR3 amino acids: CASHGLSQETQYF. The CDR3 DNA follows: TGTGCCAGTCATGGACTATCCCAAGAGACCCAGTACTTC.

The chain combines TRBV20-1 with TRBJ1-2; no clear D. The CDR3 contains 13 residues. V was shortened by 4 bases and J by 0 bases, with 9 bases between the two germline ends. In germline, CDR1 is DFQATT, CDR2 SNEGSKA (reference sequence). In DNA, the CDR3 is TGCAGTGCTATGGGCAGTTCTAACTATGGCTACACCTTC. This sequence encodes CSAMGSSNYGYTF.

In this sample, this clonotype turned up a few times. The rearrangement links TRBV7-8 to TRBJ2-2, with D possibly matching TRBD2 (6 bases). This CDR3 comprises 16 residues. The V end lost 0 bases, the J end lost 4 bases, and 12 bases lay between the germline ends. Germline V CDR1 and CDR2: SGHVS, FQNEAQ. DNA of the CDR3: TGTGCCAGCAGCTTAGCTGGAGCGGGCGTCACCGGGGAGCTGTTTTTT. Residues: CASSLAGAGVTGELFF.

This clonotype was counted a few times. The chain links TRBV27 to TRBJ2-7; D gene unclear. Germline CDR1 MNHEY, CDR2 SMNVEV (reference sequence). CDR3 size: 14 residues. Trimming removed 5 bases from V and 7 bases from J, with 18 bases in between. For the CDR3, the DNA is TGTGCCAGCAGTCCAGGATATAGTTTTGGAGAGCAGTACTTC. It translates to CASSPGYSFGEQYF.

V usage is TRBV6-2 or TRBV6-3 and J usage is TRBJ2-3; 9 bases fit TRBD2. After removal of 7 bases from V and 4 bases from J, the junction contained 9 bases not matched to a gene. CDR1 and CDR2 from the germline V gene are MNHEY and SVGEGT. This CDR3 is 15 amino acids long. The CDR3 region is CASTLPSSGADTQYF. The CDR3 bases are TGTGCCAGCACCCTCCCGTCTAGCGGGGCAGATACGCAGTATTTT.